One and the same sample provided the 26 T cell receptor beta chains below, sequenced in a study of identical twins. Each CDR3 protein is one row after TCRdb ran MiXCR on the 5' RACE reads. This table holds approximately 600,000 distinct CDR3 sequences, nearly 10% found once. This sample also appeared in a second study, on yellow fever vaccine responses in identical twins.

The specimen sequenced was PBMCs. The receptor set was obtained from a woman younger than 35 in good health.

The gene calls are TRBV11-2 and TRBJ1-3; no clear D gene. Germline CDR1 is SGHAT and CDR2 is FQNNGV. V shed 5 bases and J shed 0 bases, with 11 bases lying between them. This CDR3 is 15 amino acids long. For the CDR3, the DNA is TGTGCCAGCAGCCCTTACAGTAGCTCTGGAAACACCATATATTTT. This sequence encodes CASSPYSSSGNTIYF.

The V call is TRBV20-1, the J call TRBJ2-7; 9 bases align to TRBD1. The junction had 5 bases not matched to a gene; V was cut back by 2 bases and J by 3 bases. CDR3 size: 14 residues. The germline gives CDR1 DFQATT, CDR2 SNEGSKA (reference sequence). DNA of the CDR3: TGCAGTGCTAGACCCCCGGGACAGGGCTACGAGCAGTACTTC. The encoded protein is CSARPPGQGYEQYF.

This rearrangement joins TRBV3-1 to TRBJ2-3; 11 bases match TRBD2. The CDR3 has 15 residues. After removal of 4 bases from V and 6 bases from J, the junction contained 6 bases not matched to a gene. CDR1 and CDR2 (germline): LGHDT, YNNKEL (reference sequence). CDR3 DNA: TGTGCCAGCAGCCTACGCCTAGCGGGGGGCGATACGCAGTATTTT. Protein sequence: CASSLRLAGGDTQYF.

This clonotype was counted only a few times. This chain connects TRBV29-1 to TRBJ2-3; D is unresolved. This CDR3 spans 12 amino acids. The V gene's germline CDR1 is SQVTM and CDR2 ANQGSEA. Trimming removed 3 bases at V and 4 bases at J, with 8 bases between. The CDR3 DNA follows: TGCAGCGTTGATGAAGGGTCAGATACGCAGTATTTT. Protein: CSVDEGSDTQYF.

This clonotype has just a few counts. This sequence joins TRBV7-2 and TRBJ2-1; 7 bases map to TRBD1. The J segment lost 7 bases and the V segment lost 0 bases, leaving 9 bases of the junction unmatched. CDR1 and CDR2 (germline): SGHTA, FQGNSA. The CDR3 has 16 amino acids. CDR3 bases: TGTGCCAGCAGCTTAGCTACAGGGGTCCCCTCGAATGAGCAGTTCTTC. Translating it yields CASSLATGVPSNEQFF.

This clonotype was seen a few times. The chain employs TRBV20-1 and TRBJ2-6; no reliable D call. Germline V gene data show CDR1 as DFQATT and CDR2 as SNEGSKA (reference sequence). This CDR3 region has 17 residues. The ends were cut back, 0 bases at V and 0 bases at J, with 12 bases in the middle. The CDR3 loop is CSARDHSRISGANVLTF. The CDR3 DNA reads TGCAGTGCTAGAGATCATAGTCGGATCTCTGGGGCCAACGTCCTGACTTTC.

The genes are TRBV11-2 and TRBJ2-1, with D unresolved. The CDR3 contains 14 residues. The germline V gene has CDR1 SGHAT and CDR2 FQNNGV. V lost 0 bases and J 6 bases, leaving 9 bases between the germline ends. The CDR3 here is CASSLELVGNEQFF. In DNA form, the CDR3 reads TGTGCCAGCAGCTTAGAGCTAGTAGGCAATGAGCAGTTCTTC.

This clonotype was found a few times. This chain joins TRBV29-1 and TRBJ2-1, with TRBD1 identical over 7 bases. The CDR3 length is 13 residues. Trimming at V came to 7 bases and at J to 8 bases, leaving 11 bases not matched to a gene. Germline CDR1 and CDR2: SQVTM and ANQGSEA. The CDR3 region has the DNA TGCAGCGCCCGTGGGGTAGGGGGCCATGAGCAGTTCTTC. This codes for CSARGVGGHEQFF.

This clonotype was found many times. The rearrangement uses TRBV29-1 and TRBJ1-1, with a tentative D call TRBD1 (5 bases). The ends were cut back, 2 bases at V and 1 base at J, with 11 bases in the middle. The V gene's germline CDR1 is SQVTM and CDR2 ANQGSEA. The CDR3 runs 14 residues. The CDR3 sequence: CSVERGVRNTEAFF. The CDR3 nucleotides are TGCAGCGTTGAAAGGGGTGTCAGGAACACTGAAGCTTTCTTT.

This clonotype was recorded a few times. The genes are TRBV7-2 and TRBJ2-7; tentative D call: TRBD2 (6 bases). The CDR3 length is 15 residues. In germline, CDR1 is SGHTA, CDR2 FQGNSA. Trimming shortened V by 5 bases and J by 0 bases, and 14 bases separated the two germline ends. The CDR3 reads CASSVGTHSSYEQYF. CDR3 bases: TGTGCCAGCAGCGTCGGGACTCACAGCTCCTACGAGCAGTACTTC.

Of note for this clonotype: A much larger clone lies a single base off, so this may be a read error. This CDR3 is CSIVAAGAHTGELFF. CDR3 sequence (DNA): TGCAGCATTGTCGCGGCGGGGGCCCACACCGGGGAGCTGTTTTTT. This chain links TRBV29-1 with TRBJ2-2; weak D call: TRBD2 (7 bases). The CDR3 has 15 amino acids. From germline, CDR1 is SQVTM and CDR2 ANQGSEA. With 8 bases removed from V and 3 bases from J, the gap between germline ends came to 19 bases.

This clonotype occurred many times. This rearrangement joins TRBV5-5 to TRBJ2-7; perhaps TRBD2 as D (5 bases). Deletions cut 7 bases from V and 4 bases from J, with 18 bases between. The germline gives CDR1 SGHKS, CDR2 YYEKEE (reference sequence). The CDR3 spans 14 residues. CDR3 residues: CASSSGSGSYEQYF. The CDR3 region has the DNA TGTGCCAGCTCATCGGGGTCAGGTTCGTACGAGCAGTACTTC.

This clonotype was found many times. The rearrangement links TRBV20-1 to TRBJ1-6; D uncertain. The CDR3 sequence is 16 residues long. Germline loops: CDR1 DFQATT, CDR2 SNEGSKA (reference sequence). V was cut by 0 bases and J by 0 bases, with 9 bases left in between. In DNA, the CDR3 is TGCAGTGCTAGAGACGCCGAGAGCTCCTATAATTCACCCCTCCACTTT. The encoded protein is CSARDAESSYNSPLHF.

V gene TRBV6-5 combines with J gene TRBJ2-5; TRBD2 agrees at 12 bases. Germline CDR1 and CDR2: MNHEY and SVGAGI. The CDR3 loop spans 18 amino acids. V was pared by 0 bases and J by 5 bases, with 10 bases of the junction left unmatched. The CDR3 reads CASSYSMLAGGPMETQYF. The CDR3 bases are TGTGCCAGCAGTTACTCGATGCTAGCGGGAGGGCCGATGGAGACCCAGTACTTC.

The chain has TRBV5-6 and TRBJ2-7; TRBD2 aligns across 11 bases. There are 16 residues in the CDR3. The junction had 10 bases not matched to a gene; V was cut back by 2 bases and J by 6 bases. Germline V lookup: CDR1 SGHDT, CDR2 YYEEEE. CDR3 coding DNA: TGTGCCAGCAGCTTACTAGCGGGAGCCATCGGCGCCGAGCAGTACTTC. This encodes CASSLLAGAIGAEQYF. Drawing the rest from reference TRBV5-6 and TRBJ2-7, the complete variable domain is DAGVTQSPTHLIKTRGQQVTLRCSPKSGHDTVSWYQQALGQGPQFIFQYYEEEERQRGNFPDRFSGHQFPNYSSELNVNALLLGDSALYLCASSLLAGAIGAEQYFGPGTRLTVT.

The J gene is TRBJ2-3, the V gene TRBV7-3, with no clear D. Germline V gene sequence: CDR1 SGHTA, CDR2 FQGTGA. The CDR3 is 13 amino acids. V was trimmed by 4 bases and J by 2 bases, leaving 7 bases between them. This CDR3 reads CASSSLPTDTQYF. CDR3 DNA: TGTGCCAGCAGCTCCCTCCCCACAGATACGCAGTATTTT.

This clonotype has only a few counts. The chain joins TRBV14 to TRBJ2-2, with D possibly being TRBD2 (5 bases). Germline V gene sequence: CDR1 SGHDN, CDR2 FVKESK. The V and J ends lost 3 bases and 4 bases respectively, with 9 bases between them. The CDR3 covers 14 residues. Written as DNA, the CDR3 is TGTGCCAGCAGCCAGAGGGTTTTCACCGGGGAGCTGTTTTTT. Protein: CASSQRVFTGELFF.

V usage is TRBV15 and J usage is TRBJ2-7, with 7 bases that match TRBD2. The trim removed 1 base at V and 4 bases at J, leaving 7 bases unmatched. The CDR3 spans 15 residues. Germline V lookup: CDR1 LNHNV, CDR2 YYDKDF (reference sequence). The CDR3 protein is CATSRVGGGMYEQYF. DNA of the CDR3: TGTGCCACCAGCAGAGTGGGGGGGGGGATGTACGAGCAGTACTTC.

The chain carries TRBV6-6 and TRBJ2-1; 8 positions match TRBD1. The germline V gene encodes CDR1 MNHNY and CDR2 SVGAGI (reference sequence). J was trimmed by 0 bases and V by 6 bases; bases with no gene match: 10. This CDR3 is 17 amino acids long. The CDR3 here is CASSREGQVSSYNEQFF. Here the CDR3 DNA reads TGTGCCAGCAGCCGAGAGGGACAGGTGAGCTCCTACAATGAGCAGTTCTTC.

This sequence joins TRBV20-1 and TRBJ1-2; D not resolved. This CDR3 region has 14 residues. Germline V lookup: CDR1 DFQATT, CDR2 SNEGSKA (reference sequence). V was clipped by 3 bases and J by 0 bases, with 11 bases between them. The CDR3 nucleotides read TGCAGTGCTAGGGCCGCCGGGACTAACTATGGCTACACCTTC. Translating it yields CSARAAGTNYGYTF.

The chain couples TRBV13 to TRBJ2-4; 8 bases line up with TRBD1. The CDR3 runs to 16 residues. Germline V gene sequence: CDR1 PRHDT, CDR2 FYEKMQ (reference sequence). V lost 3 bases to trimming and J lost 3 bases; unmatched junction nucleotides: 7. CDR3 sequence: CASSFVGQGGKNIQYF. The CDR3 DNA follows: TGTGCCAGCAGCTTTGTCGGACAGGGCGGCAAAAACATTCAGTACTTC.

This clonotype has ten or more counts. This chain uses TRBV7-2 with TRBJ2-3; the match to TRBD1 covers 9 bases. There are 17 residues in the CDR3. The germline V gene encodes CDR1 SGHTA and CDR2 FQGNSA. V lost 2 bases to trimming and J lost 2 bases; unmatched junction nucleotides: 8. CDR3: CASSLNPGQGATDTQYF. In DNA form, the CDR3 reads TGTGCCAGCAGCTTAAACCCGGGACAGGGCGCCACAGATACGCAGTATTTT.

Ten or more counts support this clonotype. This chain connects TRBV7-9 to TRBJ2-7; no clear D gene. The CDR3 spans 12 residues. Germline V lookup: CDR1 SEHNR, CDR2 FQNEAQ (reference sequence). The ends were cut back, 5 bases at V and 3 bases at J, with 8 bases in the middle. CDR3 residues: CASSLKDYEQYF. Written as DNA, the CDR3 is TGTGCCAGCAGCCTAAAAGACTACGAGCAGTACTTC.

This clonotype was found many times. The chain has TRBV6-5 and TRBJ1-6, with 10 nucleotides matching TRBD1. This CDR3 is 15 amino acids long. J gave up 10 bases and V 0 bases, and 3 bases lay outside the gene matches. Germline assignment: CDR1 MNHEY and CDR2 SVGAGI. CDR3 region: CASSYSGTGVSPLHF. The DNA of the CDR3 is TGTGCCAGCAGTTACTCAGGGACAGGGGTATCACCCCTCCACTTT.

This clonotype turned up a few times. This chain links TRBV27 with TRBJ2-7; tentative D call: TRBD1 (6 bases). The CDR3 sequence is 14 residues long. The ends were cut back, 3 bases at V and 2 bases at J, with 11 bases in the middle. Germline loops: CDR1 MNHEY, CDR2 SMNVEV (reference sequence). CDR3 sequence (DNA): TGTGCCAGCAGTTTCGGACAGTCACCCTACGAGCAGTACTTC. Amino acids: CASSFGQSPYEQYF.

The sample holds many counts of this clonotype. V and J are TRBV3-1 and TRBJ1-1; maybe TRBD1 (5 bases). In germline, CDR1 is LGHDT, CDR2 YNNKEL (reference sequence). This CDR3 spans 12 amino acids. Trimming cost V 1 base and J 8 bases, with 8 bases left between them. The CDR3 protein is CASSQGDVEAFF. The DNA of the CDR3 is TGTGCCAGCAGCCAAGGGGACGTCGAAGCTTTCTTT.